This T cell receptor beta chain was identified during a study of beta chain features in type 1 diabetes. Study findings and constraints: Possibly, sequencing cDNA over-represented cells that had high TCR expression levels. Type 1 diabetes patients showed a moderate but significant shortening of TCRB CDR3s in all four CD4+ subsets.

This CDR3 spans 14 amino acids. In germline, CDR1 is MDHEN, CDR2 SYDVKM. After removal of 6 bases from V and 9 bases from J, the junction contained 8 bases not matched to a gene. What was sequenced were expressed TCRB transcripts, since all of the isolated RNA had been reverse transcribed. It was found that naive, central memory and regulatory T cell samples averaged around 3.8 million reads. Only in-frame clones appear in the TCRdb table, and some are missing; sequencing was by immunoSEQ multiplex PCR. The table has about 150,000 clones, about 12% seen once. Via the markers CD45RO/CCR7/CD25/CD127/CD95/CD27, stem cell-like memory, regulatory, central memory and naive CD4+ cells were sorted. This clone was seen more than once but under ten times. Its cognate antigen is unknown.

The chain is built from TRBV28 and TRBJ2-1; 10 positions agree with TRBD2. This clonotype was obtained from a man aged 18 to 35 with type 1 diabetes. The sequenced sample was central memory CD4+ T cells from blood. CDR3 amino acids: CASRSGGAQGEQFF. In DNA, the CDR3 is TGTGCCAGCAGAAGCGGGGGGGCTCAGGGTGAGCAGTTCTTC.